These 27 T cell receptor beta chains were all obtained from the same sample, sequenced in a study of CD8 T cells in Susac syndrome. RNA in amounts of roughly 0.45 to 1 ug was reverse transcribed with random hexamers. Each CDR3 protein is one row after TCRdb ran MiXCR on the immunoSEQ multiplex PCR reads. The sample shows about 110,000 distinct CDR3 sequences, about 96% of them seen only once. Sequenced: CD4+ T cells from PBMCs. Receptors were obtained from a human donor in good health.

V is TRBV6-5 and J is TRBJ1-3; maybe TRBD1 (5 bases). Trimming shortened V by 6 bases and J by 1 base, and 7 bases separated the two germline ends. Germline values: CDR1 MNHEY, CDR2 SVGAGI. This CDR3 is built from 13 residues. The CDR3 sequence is CASRRGSGNTIYF. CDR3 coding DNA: TGTGCCAGCAGGAGGGGTTCTGGAAACACCATATATTTT.

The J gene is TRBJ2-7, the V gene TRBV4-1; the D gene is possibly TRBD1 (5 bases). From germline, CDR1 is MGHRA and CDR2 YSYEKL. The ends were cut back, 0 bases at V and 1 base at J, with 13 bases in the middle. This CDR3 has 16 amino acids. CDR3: CASSQDPRRASYEQYF. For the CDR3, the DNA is TGCGCCAGCAGCCAAGACCCCCGCAGGGCGTCCTACGAGCAGTACTTC.

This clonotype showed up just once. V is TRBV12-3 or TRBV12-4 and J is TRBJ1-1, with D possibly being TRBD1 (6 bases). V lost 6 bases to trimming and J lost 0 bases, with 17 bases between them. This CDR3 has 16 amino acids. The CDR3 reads CASRQTGFGMNTEAFF. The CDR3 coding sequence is TGTGCCAGCAGACAAACAGGGTTTGGGATGAACACTGAAGCTTTCTTT.

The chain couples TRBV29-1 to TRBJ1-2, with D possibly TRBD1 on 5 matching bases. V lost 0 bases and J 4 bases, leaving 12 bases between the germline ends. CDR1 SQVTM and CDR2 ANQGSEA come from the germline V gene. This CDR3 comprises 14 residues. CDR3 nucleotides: TGCAGCGTTGAAGAGCAGCAGGGTGTCTATGGCTACACCTTC. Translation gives CSVEEQQGVYGYTF.

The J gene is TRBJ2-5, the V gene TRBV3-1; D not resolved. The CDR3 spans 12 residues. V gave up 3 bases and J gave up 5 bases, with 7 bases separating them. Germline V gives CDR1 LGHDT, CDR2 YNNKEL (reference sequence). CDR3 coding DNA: TGTGCCAGCAGCCAGGTTATGGAGACCCAGTACTTC. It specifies CASSQVMETQYF.

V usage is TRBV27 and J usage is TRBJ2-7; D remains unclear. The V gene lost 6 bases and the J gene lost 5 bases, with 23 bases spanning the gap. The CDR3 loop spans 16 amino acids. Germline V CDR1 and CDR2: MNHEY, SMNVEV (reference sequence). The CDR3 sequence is CASSPAGETMVDEQYF. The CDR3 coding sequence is TGTGCCAGCAGCCCAGCTGGGGAAACTATGGTGGACGAGCAGTACTTC.

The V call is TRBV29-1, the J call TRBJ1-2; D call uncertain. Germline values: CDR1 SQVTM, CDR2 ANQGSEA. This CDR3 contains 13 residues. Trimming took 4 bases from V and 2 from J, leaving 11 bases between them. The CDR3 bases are TGCAGCGTTGCTCGGGGTACCAACTATGGCTACACCTTC. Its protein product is CSVARGTNYGYTF.

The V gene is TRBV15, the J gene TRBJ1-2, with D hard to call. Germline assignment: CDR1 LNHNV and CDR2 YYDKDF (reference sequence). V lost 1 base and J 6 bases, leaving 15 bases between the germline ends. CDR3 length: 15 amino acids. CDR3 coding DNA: TGTGCCACCAGCAGAGGTACAAGTGGAGAGAATGGCTACACCTTC. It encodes CATSRGTSGENGYTF.

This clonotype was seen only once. The CDR3 coding sequence is TGTGCCAGCAGCCAATCGGGACGCTTCTCCTACGAGCAGTACTTC. This gives the protein CASSQSGRFSYEQYF. J is TRBJ2-7 and V is TRBV16; D is perhaps TRBD1 or TRBD2 (5 bases each). The CDR3 has 15 amino acids. Trimming took off 0 bases at V and 0 bases at J, with 9 bases between the two ends. The V gene's germline CDR1 is KGHSY and CDR2 FQNENV.

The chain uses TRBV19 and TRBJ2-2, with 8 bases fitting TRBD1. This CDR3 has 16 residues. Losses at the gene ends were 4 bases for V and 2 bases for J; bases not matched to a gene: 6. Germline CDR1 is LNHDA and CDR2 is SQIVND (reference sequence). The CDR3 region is CASSTRTGFNTGELFF. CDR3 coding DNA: TGTGCCAGTAGTACCCGGACAGGGTTTAACACCGGGGAGCTGTTTTTT. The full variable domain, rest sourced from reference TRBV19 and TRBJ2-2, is DGGITQSPKYLFRKEGQNVTLSCEQNLNHDAMYWYRQDPGQGLRLIYYSQIVNDFQKGDIAEGYSVSREKKESFPLTVTSAQKNPTAFYLCASSTRTGFNTGELFFGEGSRLTVL.

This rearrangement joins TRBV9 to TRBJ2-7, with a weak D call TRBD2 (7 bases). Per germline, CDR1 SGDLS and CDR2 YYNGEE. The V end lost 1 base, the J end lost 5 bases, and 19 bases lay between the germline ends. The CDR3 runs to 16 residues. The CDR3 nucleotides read TGTGCCAGCAGCGTAAATTCCCGAGGGGGGGACGACGAGCAGTACTTC. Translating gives CASSVNSRGGDDEQYF.

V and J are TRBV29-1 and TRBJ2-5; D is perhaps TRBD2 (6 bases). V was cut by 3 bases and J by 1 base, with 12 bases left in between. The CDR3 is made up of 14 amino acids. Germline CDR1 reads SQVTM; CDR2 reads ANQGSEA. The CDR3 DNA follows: TGCAGCGTTGACGCGGCGGGACTCCAAGAGACCCAGTACTTC. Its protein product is CSVDAAGLQETQYF.

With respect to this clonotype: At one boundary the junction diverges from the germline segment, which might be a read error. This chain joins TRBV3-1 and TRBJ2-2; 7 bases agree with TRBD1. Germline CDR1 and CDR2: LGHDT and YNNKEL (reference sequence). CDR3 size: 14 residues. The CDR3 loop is CASRQEGGPGELFF. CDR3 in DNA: TGTGCCAGCAGGCAAGAAGGGGGCCCCGGGGAGCTGTTTTTT. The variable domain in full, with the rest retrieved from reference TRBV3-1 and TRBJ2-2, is DTAVSQTPKYLVTQMGNDKSIKCEQNLGHDTMYWYKQDSKKFLKIMFSYNNKELIINETVPNRFSPKSPDKAHLNLHINSLELGDSAVYFCASRQEGGPGELFFGEGSRLTVL.

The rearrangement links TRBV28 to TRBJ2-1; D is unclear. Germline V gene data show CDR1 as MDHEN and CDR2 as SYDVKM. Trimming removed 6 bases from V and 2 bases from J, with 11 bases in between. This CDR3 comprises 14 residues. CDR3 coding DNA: TGTGCCAGCAGATACCGAGCCACCTACAATGAGCAGTTCTTC. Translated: CASRYRATYNEQFF.

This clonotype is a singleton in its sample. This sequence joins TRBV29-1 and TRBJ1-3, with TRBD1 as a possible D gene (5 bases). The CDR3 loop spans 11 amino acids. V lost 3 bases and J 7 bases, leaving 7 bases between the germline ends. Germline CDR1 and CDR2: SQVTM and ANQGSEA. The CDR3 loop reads CSVEGDNTIYF. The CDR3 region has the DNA TGCAGCGTTGAGGGGGATAACACCATATATTTT.

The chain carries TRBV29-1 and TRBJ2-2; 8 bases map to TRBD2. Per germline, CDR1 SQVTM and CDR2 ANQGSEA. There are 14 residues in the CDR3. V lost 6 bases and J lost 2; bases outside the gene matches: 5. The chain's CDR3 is CSVRGLVNTGELFF. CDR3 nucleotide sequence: TGCAGCGTCCGGGGACTAGTAAACACCGGGGAGCTGTTTTTT.

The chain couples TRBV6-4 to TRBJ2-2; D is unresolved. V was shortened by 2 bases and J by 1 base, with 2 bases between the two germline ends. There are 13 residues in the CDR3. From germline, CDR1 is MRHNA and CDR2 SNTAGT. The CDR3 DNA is TGTGCCAGCAGTGACAGGAACACCGGGGAGCTGTTTTTT. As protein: CASSDRNTGELFF.

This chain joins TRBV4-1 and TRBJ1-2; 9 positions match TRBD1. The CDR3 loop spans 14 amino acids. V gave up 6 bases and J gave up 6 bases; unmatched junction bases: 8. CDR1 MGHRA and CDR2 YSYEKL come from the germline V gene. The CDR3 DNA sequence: TGCGCCAGCAGAAGGACAGGGGCCCGGGATGGCTACACCTTC. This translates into CASRRTGARDGYTF.

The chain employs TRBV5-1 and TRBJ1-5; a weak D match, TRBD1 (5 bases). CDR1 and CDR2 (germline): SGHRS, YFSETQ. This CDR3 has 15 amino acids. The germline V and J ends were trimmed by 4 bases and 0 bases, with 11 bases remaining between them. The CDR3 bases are TGCGCCAGCAGCGTCGGGGGGATTAGCAATCAGCCCCAGCATTTT. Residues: CASSVGGISNQPQHF.

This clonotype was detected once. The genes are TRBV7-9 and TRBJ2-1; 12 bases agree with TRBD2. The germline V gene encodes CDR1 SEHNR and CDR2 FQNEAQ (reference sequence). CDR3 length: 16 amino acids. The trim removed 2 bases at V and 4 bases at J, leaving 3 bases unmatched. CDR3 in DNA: TGTGCCAGCAGCTTATCGGGACTAGCGGGTTACAATGAGCAGTTCTTC. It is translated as CASSLSGLAGYNEQFF. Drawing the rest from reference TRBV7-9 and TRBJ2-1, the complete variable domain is DTGVSQNPRHKITKRGQNVTFRCDPISEHNRLYWYRQTLGQGPEFLTYFQNEAQLEKSRLLSDRFSAERPKGSFSTLEIQRTEQGDSAMYLCASSLSGLAGYNEQFFGPGTRLTVL.

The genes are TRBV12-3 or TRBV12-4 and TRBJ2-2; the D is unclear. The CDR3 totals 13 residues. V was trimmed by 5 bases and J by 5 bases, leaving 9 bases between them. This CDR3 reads CASSTRGTGELFF. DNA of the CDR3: TGTGCCAGCAGTACCCGTGGGACCGGGGAGCTGTTTTTT.

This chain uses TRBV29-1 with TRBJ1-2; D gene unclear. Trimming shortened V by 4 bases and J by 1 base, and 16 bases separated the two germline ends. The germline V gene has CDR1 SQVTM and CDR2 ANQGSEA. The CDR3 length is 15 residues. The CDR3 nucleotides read TGCAGCGTTGCATCCCCCCCGGGAAATAACTATGGCTACACCTTC. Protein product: CSVASPPGNNYGYTF.

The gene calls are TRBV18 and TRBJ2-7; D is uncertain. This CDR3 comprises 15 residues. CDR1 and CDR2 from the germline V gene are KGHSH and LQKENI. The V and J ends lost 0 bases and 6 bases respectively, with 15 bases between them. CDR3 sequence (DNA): TGTGCCAGCTCACCACCGGGTACCCTAATCTCCGAGCAGTACTTC. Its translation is CASSPPGTLISEQYF.

CDR3 DNA sequence: TGTGCCAGCAGTTTGGTTACCCCCCGCACAGATACGCAGTATTTT. This codes for CASSLVTPRTDTQYF. The V gene is TRBV6-2 or TRBV6-3, the J gene TRBJ2-3; D gene uncertain. V was pared by 4 bases and J by 1 base, with 12 bases between. The CDR3 runs 15 residues. Germline V CDR1 and CDR2: MNHEY, SVGEGT.

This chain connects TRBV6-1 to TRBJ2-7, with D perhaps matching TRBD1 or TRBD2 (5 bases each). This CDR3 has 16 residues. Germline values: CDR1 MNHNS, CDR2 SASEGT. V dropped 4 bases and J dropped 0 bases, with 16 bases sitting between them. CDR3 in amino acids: CASSASGTVLSYEQYF. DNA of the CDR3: TGTGCCAGCAGTGCTTCCGGGACGGTCCTCTCCTACGAGCAGTACTTC.

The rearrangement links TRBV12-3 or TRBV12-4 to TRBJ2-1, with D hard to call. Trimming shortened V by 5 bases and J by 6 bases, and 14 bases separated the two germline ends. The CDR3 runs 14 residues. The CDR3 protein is CASSLDRVSNEQFF. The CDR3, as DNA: TGTGCCAGCAGTCTAGATAGGGTCTCCAATGAGCAGTTCTTC.

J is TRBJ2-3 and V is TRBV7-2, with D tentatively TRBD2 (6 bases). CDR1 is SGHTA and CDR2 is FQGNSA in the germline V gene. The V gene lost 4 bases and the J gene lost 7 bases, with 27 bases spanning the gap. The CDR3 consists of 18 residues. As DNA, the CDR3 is TGTGCCAGCAGCTCCCCCTCTCTACGGGCCTCAGGAGGGAATACGCAGTATTTT. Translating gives CASSSPSLRASGGNTQYF.